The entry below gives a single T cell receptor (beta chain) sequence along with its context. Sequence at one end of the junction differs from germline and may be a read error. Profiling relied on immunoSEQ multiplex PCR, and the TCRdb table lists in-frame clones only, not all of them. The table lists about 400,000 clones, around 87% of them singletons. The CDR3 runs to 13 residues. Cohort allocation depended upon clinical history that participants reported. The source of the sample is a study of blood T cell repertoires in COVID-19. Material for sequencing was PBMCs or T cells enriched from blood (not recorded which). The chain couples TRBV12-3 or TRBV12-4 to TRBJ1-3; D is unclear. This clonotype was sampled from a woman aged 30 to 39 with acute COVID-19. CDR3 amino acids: CASSSDGGNAIYF. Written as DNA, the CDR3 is TGTGCCAGCAGTTCCGACGGAGGAAACGCCATATATTTT.